The 27 T cell receptor beta chains reported below all come from one sample, sequenced in a study of T-cell reconstitution after alpha-beta-depleted transplantation in children. Unique molecular identifiers were incorporated during preparation of the TCRbeta library. TCRdb redid the calling of the PCR reads with MiXCR, one entry per CDR3 protein. The sample holds about 500,000 distinct CDR3 sequences; approximately 10% are singletons and the top ten take approximately 14%. Source: PBMCs, mostly from graft donor cells, taken 180 days after TCRalphabeta/CD19-depleted stem cell transplant. Receptor source: a female patient aged 2-9 years who had a stem cell transplant for aplastic anemia, so the T cells may come from the graft donor.

The chain carries TRBV11-2 and TRBJ1-5; D gene uncertain. The CDR3 runs 14 residues. Germline V gene sequence: CDR1 SGHAT, CDR2 FQNNGV. V was clipped by 1 base and J by 8 bases, with 12 bases between them. The DNA for the CDR3 is TGTGCCAGCAGCTTAGCTCAAGGATCAGAGCCCCAGCATTTT. This translates into CASSLAQGSEPQHF.

Only a few counts were recorded for this clonotype. The V gene is TRBV4-3, the J gene TRBJ2-2, with D perhaps TRBD1 or TRBD2 (5 bases each). Trimming cost V 4 bases and J 14 bases, with 26 bases left between them. Looked up from germline, CDR1 is LGHNA and CDR2 is YSLEER. The CDR3 length is 16 residues. The CDR3 spells CASSRTPTDRDGSLFF. The CDR3 DNA is TGCGCCAGCAGCCGCACCCCGACCGACCGGGACGGGTCTCTGTTTTTT.

The sample holds a few counts of this clonotype. The chain recombines TRBV27 with TRBJ2-7; the match to TRBD2 covers 8 bases. CDR3 length equals 15 residues. J was trimmed by 5 bases and V by 4 bases; bases with no gene match: 10. CDR1 and CDR2 (germline): MNHEY, SMNVEV (reference sequence). CDR3 loop: CASSSQLAEKNEQYF. The DNA of the CDR3 is TGTGCCAGCAGTTCCCAACTAGCGGAAAAAAACGAGCAGTACTTC.

The chain uses TRBV12-3 or TRBV12-4 and TRBJ2-7; D may be TRBD2 (6 bases). The germline V and J ends were trimmed by 1 base and 4 bases, with 14 bases remaining between them. This CDR3 is built from 15 residues. Here the CDR3 DNA reads TGTGCCAGCAGTTTAGGGAGGGGCCTTCCGTACGAGCAGTACTTC. This gives the protein CASSLGRGLPYEQYF.

This clonotype was detected a few times. The chain combines TRBV7-6 with TRBJ2-7; D is unclear. Germline loops: CDR1 SGHVS, CDR2 FNYEAQ. The length of the CDR3 is 15 residues. The ends were cut back, 0 bases at V and 6 bases at J, with 15 bases in the middle. The DNA of the CDR3 is TGTGCCAGCAGCTTAGCGCATAGCCCAGCCCCCGAGCAGTACTTC. Translating it yields CASSLAHSPAPEQYF.

The V and J genes are TRBV12-3 or TRBV12-4 and TRBJ2-7, with 8 bases fitting TRBD2. V was pared by 8 bases and J by 2 bases, with 8 bases of the junction left unmatched. This CDR3 spans 14 amino acids. CDR3: CASGPKLAAYEQYV. For the CDR3, the DNA is TGTGCCAGCGGACCCAAACTAGCGGCCTACGAGCAGTACGTC.

DNA of the CDR3: TGTGCCAGCTGGCCAGGAGAGGATTTAGTAAATGAGCAGTTCTTC. Protein: CASWPGEDLVNEQFF. The rearrangement links TRBV28 to TRBJ2-1; D unresolved. V dropped 8 bases and J dropped 7 bases, with 21 bases sitting between them. This CDR3 spans 15 amino acids. Germline V gene lookup returns CDR1 MDHEN and CDR2 SYDVKM.

The chain is built from TRBV20-1 and TRBJ2-5; D is uncertain. This CDR3 region has 14 residues. V was trimmed by 3 bases and J by 1 base, leaving 12 bases between them. CDR1 DFQATT and CDR2 SNEGSKA come from the germline V gene (reference sequence). The CDR3 sequence is CSASIIVAQETQYF. Here the CDR3 DNA reads TGCAGTGCTAGCATAATCGTGGCCCAAGAGACCCAGTACTTC.

This clonotype was observed a handful of times. The V and J genes are TRBV20-1 and TRBJ2-3, with TRBD2 matching over 9 bases. Germline V gene lookup returns CDR1 DFQATT and CDR2 SNEGSKA (reference sequence). The CDR3 sequence is 14 residues long. V lost 1 base to trimming and J lost 7 bases; unmatched junction nucleotides: 6. Here the CDR3 reads CSARASGRLYTQYF. DNA of the CDR3: TGCAGTGCTAGAGCCAGCGGGAGGCTCTATACGCAGTATTTT.

CDR3 in DNA: TGCAGCGTTGAAGGGCAGGCCAAAGAGACCCAGTACTTC. Translated: CSVEGQAKETQYF. This chain links TRBV29-1 with TRBJ2-5; D uncertain. V dropped 1 base and J dropped 3 bases, with 9 bases sitting between them. The CDR3 loop spans 13 amino acids. Germline loops: CDR1 SQVTM, CDR2 ANQGSEA.

The chain joins TRBV20-1 to TRBJ2-7, with D possibly being TRBD1 or TRBD2 (5 bases each). Germline CDR1 reads DFQATT; CDR2 reads SNEGSKA (reference sequence). This CDR3 has 12 residues. CDR3 region: CAGRGLTHEQYF. CDR3 DNA sequence: TGCGCGGGCCGGGGCCTGACCCACGAGCAGTACTTC.

This clonotype has a count of ten or more. The V call is TRBV12-3 or TRBV12-4, the J call TRBJ1-1; D uncertain. This CDR3 has 17 amino acids. Trimming pared 6 bases from V and 4 bases from J, leaving 24 bases between. The CDR3 DNA follows: TGTGCCAGCAGCTTCCCACCAGGCCCGTATCGGGGCACTGAAGCTTTCTTT. Amino acids: CASSFPPGPYRGTEAFF.

This clonotype appeared a few times. The rearrangement uses TRBV28 and TRBJ1-3, with D maybe TRBD1 (6 bases). The CDR3 runs to 15 residues. With 7 bases removed from V and 0 bases from J, the gap between germline ends came to 13 bases. Looked up from germline, CDR1 is MDHEN and CDR2 is SYDVKM. CDR3 region: CASTEDSYSGNTIYF. CDR3 sequence (DNA): TGTGCCAGCACCGAGGACAGCTACTCTGGAAACACCATATATTTT.

Many counts were recorded for this clonotype. The V and J genes are TRBV12-3 or TRBV12-4 and TRBJ2-1, with 12 bases fitting TRBD2. V lost 5 bases and J lost 6; bases outside the gene matches: 8. CDR3 length: 16 residues. The CDR3, as DNA: TGTGCCAGCAGTCCCCGGCTAGCGGGAGGGGGCAATGAGCAGTTCTTC. Amino acid sequence: CASSPRLAGGGNEQFF.

In DNA form, the CDR3 reads TGTGCCAGCAGTTTACCCAAGACTAGCGGGAGGTTTTCCGGGGAGCTGTTTTTT. Protein product: CASSLPKTSGRFSGELFF. J is TRBJ2-2 and V is TRBV28; 13 nucleotides agree with TRBD2. Trimming cost V 2 bases and J 6 bases; bases outside gene matches: 9. The CDR3 runs to 18 residues. Germline lookup yields CDR1 MDHEN and CDR2 SYDVKM.

As regards this clonotype: Since a much larger clone is just one base distant, this may be a read error. V is TRBV20-1 and J is TRBJ2-1; D tentatively fits TRBD1 or TRBD2 (5 bases each). The germline gives CDR1 DFQATT, CDR2 SNEGSKA (reference sequence). CDR3 length: 15 amino acids. The CDR3 coding sequence is TGCGGTGCTAGGCCTGGGGCGGGCTCCTACAATGAGCAGTTCTTC. It specifies CGARPGAGSYNEQFF.

This clonotype was seen repeatedly, ten times or more. V is TRBV5-1 and J is TRBJ2-7; the D gene is possibly TRBD1 (6 bases). CDR1 SGHRS and CDR2 YFSETQ come from the germline V gene. Trimming left V 1 base short and J 4 bases short, with 15 bases between. CDR3 length equals 15 residues. The CDR3 region is CASSLRAGDLYEQYF. The CDR3 DNA follows: TGCGCCAGCAGCTTGAGGGCAGGGGATTTGTACGAGCAGTACTTC.

This clonotype was detected a few times. The genes are TRBV12-3 or TRBV12-4 and TRBJ2-7, with TRBD2 matching over 7 bases. The CDR3 covers 14 residues. The V segment lost 4 bases and the J segment 7 bases; nucleotides outside the gene matches: 10. The CDR3 DNA reads TGTGCCAGCAGTTCTGGGGGAGGGCCCAGGGAGCAGTACTTC. Encoded protein: CASSSGGGPREQYF.

A single count supports this clonotype. Since no conserved phenylalanine or tryptophan closes the CDR3, a read error is the likely cause. The DNA is left out, because the CDR3 cannot be placed on it with certainty; the CDR3 is given as TCRdb lists it. This chain links TRBV29-1 with TRBJ1-1; the table's D call, TRBD1, was not checked against the DNA. Germline CDR1 and CDR2: SQVTM and ANQGSEA. The CDR3 is 11 residues long, counting both termini. This CDR3 reads CSVNQFLPPAL.

This chain connects TRBV12-3 or TRBV12-4 to TRBJ1-1; possible D gene TRBD1, 5 bases. The CDR3 is 15 amino acids. The V end was cut by 4 bases, the J end by 0 bases, with 12 bases between. As DNA, the CDR3 is TGTGCCAGCAGTTCTAGGACATTTTTGAACACTGAAGCTTTCTTT. Amino acid sequence: CASSSRTFLNTEAFF.

As to this clonotype: A junction boundary mismatches the germline segment, possibly from a read error. This chain connects TRBV29-1 to TRBJ2-5; 12 bases fit TRBD2. The CDR3 is made up of 16 amino acids. Germline V gene lookup returns CDR1 SQVTM and CDR2 ANQGSEA. CDR3 amino acids: CSVEGPSGGAWETQYF. The CDR3, as DNA: TGCAGCGTAGAAGGTCCTAGCGGGGGGGCTTGGGAGACCCAGTACTTC.

This clonotype showed up just a few times. The gene calls are TRBV11-3 and TRBJ2-7; perhaps TRBD1 as D (6 bases). The germline V and J ends were trimmed by 4 bases and 4 bases, with 11 bases remaining between them. Per the germline V gene, CDR1 is SGHNT and CDR2 is YENEEA. This CDR3 is built from 13 residues. The CDR3 DNA reads TGTGCCAGCAGCTCAACAGGGCGATACGAGCAGTACGTC. Translation gives CASSSTGRYEQYV.

The chain couples TRBV6-1 to TRBJ2-6; TRBD1 aligns across 9 bases. The V and J ends lost 6 bases and 4 bases, in that order; junction bases with no gene match: 7. Per the germline V gene, CDR1 is MNHNS and CDR2 is SASEGT. The CDR3 contains 16 residues. As DNA, the CDR3 is TGTGCCAGCAGCGACAGGGGGGTCTTGGGGGCCAACGTCCTGACTTTC. It translates to CASSDRGVLGANVLTF.

This clonotype was recorded a few times. The genes are TRBV14 and TRBJ2-3; D remains unclear. The CDR3 runs to 12 residues. The V gene's germline CDR1 is SGHDN and CDR2 FVKESK. V was shortened by 2 bases and J by 4 bases, with 4 bases between the two germline ends. In DNA form, the CDR3 reads TGTGCCAGCAGCCAATCCCCAGATACGCAGTATTTT. As protein: CASSQSPDTQYF.

This clonotype was found a few times. This chain joins TRBV13 and TRBJ2-3; D call uncertain. The V end was cut by 7 bases, the J end by 7 bases, with 18 bases between. CDR3 size: 14 residues. Germline CDR1 and CDR2: PRHDT and FYEKMQ (reference sequence). DNA of the CDR3: TGTGCCAGCACCCGGACGGAGAAACGAAATACGCAGTATTTT. Translation gives CASTRTEKRNTQYF.

In this sample, this clonotype turned up a few times. The rearrangement uses TRBV7-2 and TRBJ1-1; D perhaps matches TRBD1 (6 bases). V gave up 5 bases and J gave up 2 bases, with 15 bases separating them. The CDR3 length is 15 residues. Looked up from germline, CDR1 is SGHTA and CDR2 is FQGNSA. Here the CDR3 reads CASSPRGIGNTEAFF. The CDR3 nucleotides are TGTGCCAGCAGCCCAAGGGGGATCGGAAACACTGAAGCTTTCTTT.

This chain uses TRBV6-2 or TRBV6-3 with TRBJ2-7; the D call may be TRBD1 or TRBD2 (5 bases each). CDR1 is MNHEY, CDR2 SVGEGT, per germline. The CDR3 length is 12 residues. The ends were cut back, 5 bases at V and 7 bases at J, with 12 bases in the middle. In DNA, the CDR3 is TGTGCCAGCAGTAGCGTGGGGGAAGAGCAGTACTTC. Amino acid sequence: CASSSVGEEQYF.